This T cell receptor beta chain was captured in a study of cytotoxic CD8 clonotypes in ibrutinib-treated CLL (dated by TCRdb to 2020 to 2022). Regarding the study in general: The cohort included roughly 15 treatment-naive and roughly ten relapsed/refractory patients; some 18 were IGHV unmutated. Partial responses were observed in roughly 25 patients and complete responses in 2; after a median follow-up of 68 months, remission was maintained in 14 patients and progression was observed in roughly 12. Samples at response were collected after a median of around twelve months of treatment, with a range of about 6 to 36 months. On average, each sample yielded roughly 260,000 productive templates and roughly 95,000 productive rearrangements. Of the 85 to 90 participants in the trial, approximately 25 had longitudinal samples available. Cryopreserved peripheral blood mononuclear cells were obtained before treatment, at response, and at either sustained remission or disease progression.

The V end loses 3 bases and the J end loses 5 bases, and a stretch of 10 bases separates them. Including the terminal cysteine and phenylalanine, the CDR3 comprises 14 residues. CDR3 DNA only is kept here, 42 bases in frame from base 1. Per the germline V gene (reference sequence), LNHDA is the CDR1 and SQIVND is the CDR2. Roughly 2.2 micrograms of genomic DNA were extracted from cryopreserved PBMCs for TCR beta library preparation. Longitudinal blood samples from CLL patients receiving ibrutinib monotherapy were subjected to high-throughput TCR beta sequencing. The patients took part in an open-label, single-center phase 2 trial of ibrutinib monotherapy. This clone has only a few counts. Its antigen remains undetermined. The sample holds no much larger clone one base away, and base qualities are not on file. What the authors observed across the whole study: Public clonotypes were rare and either contracted or stayed stable during treatment, and the rise in clonality at ibrutinib response reflected the expansion of private clonotypes. At baseline, clonality was higher than in age-matched healthy donors and showed a strong correlation with circulating CD8+ T-cell counts. An increase in clonality was observed at ibrutinib response, with clonality remaining stable during sustained remission and falling back toward baseline at progression. Lymph node repertoires were not examined, and the timing of sampling was not matched between patients in sustained remission and those whose disease progressed.

On a MiSeq, deep resolution sequencing aimed for a depth between 1 in 1 million and 1 in 200,000 T cells, with each clonotype covered 10x on average. The immunoSEQ hsTCRB Kit was used to generate the TCR beta libraries. The published analysis was carried out like this. The data were analyzed with ImmunoSEQ Analyzer and ImmunoSEQ Data Assistant, and V, D and J gene assignments followed IMGT definitions. Clonality, which ranges from 0 to 1, was calculated as one minus the normalized Shannon entropy of productive rearrangement frequencies. Only overrepresented clonotypes making up at least 0.05% of each patient's repertoire were included in the public clonotype analysis. Thirteen age-matched healthy donor repertoires from immuneACCESS were used as controls for clonality. TCRdb stores this immuneACCESS table with in-frame sequences only. Part of the clones is absent; in the studies checked, under half of the shortfall reflects unresolved V genes, and no reason is known for the rest. That table is the source of V, J and clone size, and D and trimming were worked out from the DNA. The sample includes more than 300,000 clones, with 70% to 80% observed a single time. Over 5.5% of the sample is held by the ten biggest clonotypes.

The specimen comprised PBMCs, sampled before ibrutinib treatment. This receptor was taken from a human donor with chronic lymphocytic leukemia. The chain is encoded by TRBV19 joined to TRBJ2-2; the D region possibly corresponds to TRBD2 (6 bases align). CDR3 protein: CASSIYGRTGELFF. The sequenced DNA: TGTGCCAGTAGTATTTACGGGAGAACCGGGGAGCTGTTTTTT.